Each of the 29 T cell receptor beta chains below was sequenced from the same sample in a study of T-cell memory formation after mild COVID-19. MiXCR was run by TCRdb on the 5' RACE reads, yielding one entry per CDR3 protein. The repertoire holds some 330,000 distinct CDR3 sequences, with 21% as singletons. Sequencing was carried out using PBMCs or a T cell subset sorted from them (not recorded which). Receptors originate from an adult woman who had mild COVID-19 (a few samples of this study predate the infection). Cell type and time point are not known.

This chain uses TRBV7-6 with TRBJ2-3; D may correspond to TRBD1 or TRBD2 (5 bases each). CDR3 length: 13 residues. Germline CDR1 SGHVS, CDR2 FNYEAQ. Trimming took off 8 bases at V and 1 base at J, with 10 bases between the two ends. In DNA, the CDR3 is TGTGCCAGCGGGGGACCCGGCACAGATACGCAGTATTTT. Protein product: CASGGPGTDTQYF.

The chain is built from TRBV5-1 and TRBJ2-1; D may be TRBD2 (6 bases). Germline V gene lookup returns CDR1 SGHRS and CDR2 YFSETQ. CDR3 length: 17 residues. Trimming pared 3 bases from V and 9 bases from J, leaving 25 bases between. CDR3 amino acids: CASSSSTRTKTELEQFF. CDR3 sequence (DNA): TGCGCCAGCAGCTCTAGCACTAGGACTAAAACGGAGCTTGAGCAGTTCTTC.

The gene calls are TRBV6-6 and TRBJ1-1; a weak D match, TRBD1 (6 bases). Trimming removed 6 bases at V and 4 bases at J, with 18 bases between. The CDR3 length is 15 residues. Germline CDR1 and CDR2: MNHNY and SVGAGI (reference sequence). CDR3 bases: TGTGCCAGCAGGGAGGGGGACGAACGGAGCACTGAAGCTTTCTTT. Residues: CASREGDERSTEAFF.

The chain combines TRBV28 with TRBJ2-7, with TRBD1 matching 8 bases. CDR1 is MDHEN, CDR2 SYDVKM, per germline. J gave up 4 bases and V 3 bases, and 2 bases lay outside the gene matches. This CDR3 contains 13 residues. The CDR3 region has the DNA TGTGCCAGCAGTTTCAGGGGGCTTTACGAGCAGTACTTC. Translation: CASSFRGLYEQYF.

This clonotype has just one count. J is TRBJ2-7 and V is TRBV19; 9 bases agree with TRBD1. Germline CDR1 LNHDA, CDR2 SQIVND (reference sequence). J gave up 4 bases and V 8 bases, and 6 bases lay outside the gene matches. This CDR3 has 13 amino acids. CDR3: CASGDREEYEQYF. The CDR3 nucleotides read TGTGCCAGTGGGGACAGGGAGGAATACGAGCAGTACTTC.

This clonotype showed up just once. This chain joins TRBV4-2 and TRBJ2-1; the match to TRBD2 covers 8 bases. In germline, CDR1 is LGHNA, CDR2 YNFKEQ. The trim removed 6 bases at V and 6 bases at J, leaving 4 bases unmatched. This CDR3 contains 13 residues. The DNA for the CDR3 is TGTGCCAGCAGTCGGGCGGGGGGCAATGAGCAGTTCTTC. Amino acid sequence: CASSRAGGNEQFF.

This clonotype turned up a few times. The chain carries TRBV20-1 and TRBJ1-2; D possibly corresponds to TRBD1 (5 bases). CDR1 and CDR2 from the germline V gene are DFQATT and SNEGSKA (reference sequence). The CDR3 has 14 amino acids. This CDR3 reads CILGTLDGRGGYTF. In DNA form, the CDR3 reads TGCATCCTAGGGACGCTCGACGGGCGAGGCGGCTACACCTTC.

This clonotype came up a few times. V gene TRBV5-1 combines with J gene TRBJ2-7; tentative D call: TRBD1 (5 bases). The CDR3 has 13 residues. The germline V gene has CDR1 SGHRS and CDR2 YFSETQ. Trimming stripped 10 bases from V and 3 bases from J, with 17 bases between. The CDR3: CASRGTGVYEQYF. The DNA of the CDR3 is TGCGCCTCCAGAGGTACAGGTGTCTACGAGCAGTACTTC.

The CDR3 DNA follows: TGCAGTGCTAGAGTGACCGGGAGACCATACAATGAGCAGTTCTTC. It is translated as CSARVTGRPYNEQFF. V usage is TRBV20-1 and J usage is TRBJ2-1; D perhaps matches TRBD2 (6 bases). The CDR3 contains 15 residues. Between the trimmed V and J ends, which lost 1 base and 4 bases, there was a span of 14 bases. Per germline, CDR1 DFQATT and CDR2 SNEGSKA (reference sequence).

By frequency in the sample, this clonotype is medium-sized (0.01 to 0.1%). V gene TRBV7-2 combines with J gene TRBJ2-3; D call uncertain. The germline V and J ends were trimmed by 3 bases and 0 bases, with 7 bases remaining between them. This CDR3 is 14 amino acids long. The germline CDR1 and CDR2 sequences are SGHTA and FQGNSA. This CDR3 is CASSFWGSTDTQYF. For the CDR3, the DNA is TGTGCCAGCAGCTTTTGGGGTAGCACAGATACGCAGTATTTT.

The chain combines TRBV30 with TRBJ2-3; 9 bases match TRBD1. Germline V lookup: CDR1 GTSNPN, CDR2 SVGIG (reference sequence). The trim removed 0 bases at V and 6 bases at J, leaving 13 bases unmatched. The CDR3 runs to 17 residues. CDR3 region: CAWSVRGGQGRLDTQYF. The CDR3 nucleotides read TGTGCCTGGAGTGTAAGGGGCGGACAGGGGAGGTTGGATACGCAGTATTTT.

This chain uses TRBV7-9 with TRBJ2-7; 8 nucleotides agree with TRBD2. J lost 4 bases, V lost 4 bases, and 9 bases had no gene match. Germline V gives CDR1 SEHNR, CDR2 FQNEAQ (reference sequence). CDR3 length equals 15 residues. This CDR3 reads CASSYTGGPFYEQYF. CDR3 sequence (DNA): TGTGCCAGCAGCTACACGGGAGGGCCGTTTTACGAGCAGTACTTC.

The chain has TRBV6-6 and TRBJ1-5; 9 nucleotides align to TRBD1. This CDR3 has 16 residues. Per the germline V gene, CDR1 is MNHNY and CDR2 is SVGAGI (reference sequence). With 6 bases clipped from V and 1 base from J, the junction kept 7 bases outside the gene matches. CDR3 nucleotides: TGTGCCAGCAGGGGGACAGGGAAAAGGAGCAATCAGCCCCAGCATTTT. This sequence encodes CASRGTGKRSNQPQHF.

The chain recombines TRBV13 with TRBJ2-1; 11 bases are shared with TRBD2. CDR1 is PRHDT and CDR2 is FYEKMQ in the germline V gene (reference sequence). Losses at the gene ends were 5 bases for V and 10 bases for J; bases not matched to a gene: 7. There are 14 residues in the CDR3. DNA of the CDR3: TGTGCCAGCAGCCCCCTAGCGGGAGGATCCGAGCAGTTCTTC. Protein product: CASSPLAGGSEQFF.

This chain connects TRBV5-1 to TRBJ2-7; the D is unclear. The CDR3 length is 14 residues. The germline V gene encodes CDR1 SGHRS and CDR2 YFSETQ. Trimming took off 0 bases at V and 2 bases at J, with 9 bases between the two ends. The DNA of the CDR3 is TGCGCCAGCAGCTTGGACGGCACCCCCTACGAGCAGTACTTC. This encodes CASSLDGTPYEQYF. The whole variable domain, remainder taken from reference TRBV5-1 and TRBJ2-7, is KAGVTQTPRYLIKTRGQQVTLSCSPISGHRSVSWYQQTPGQGLQFLFEYFSETQRNKGNFPGRFSGRQFSNSRSEMNVSTLELGDSALYLCASSLDGTPYEQYFGPGTRLTVT.

This clonotype came up a few times. V usage is TRBV12-3 or TRBV12-4 and J usage is TRBJ2-7; 8 positions agree with TRBD1. The V gene end was trimmed by 4 bases and the J gene end by 9 bases; junction bases not matched to a gene: 2. The CDR3 runs 11 residues. CDR3 in amino acids: CASSYGTGQYF. CDR3 bases: TGTGCCAGCAGTTACGGGACAGGGCAGTACTTC.

This rearrangement joins TRBV7-2 to TRBJ2-7, with TRBD1 identical over 7 bases. The CDR3 runs 16 residues. Germline V lookup: CDR1 SGHTA, CDR2 FQGNSA. The junction had 7 bases not matched to a gene; V was cut back by 2 bases and J by 0 bases. As DNA, the CDR3 is TGTGCCAGCAGCTTATCAGGGACAGTCGACTCCTACGAGCAGTACTTC. This translates into CASSLSGTVDSYEQYF.

The chain is built from TRBV12-3 or TRBV12-4 and TRBJ2-1; TRBD2 agrees at 13 bases. The length of the CDR3 is 17 residues. V gave up 3 bases and J gave up 0 bases; unmatched junction bases: 2. The CDR3 loop is CASSLWTSGSSYNEQFF. CDR3 DNA sequence: TGTGCCAGCAGTTTGTGGACTAGCGGGAGCTCCTACAATGAGCAGTTCTTC.

This sequence joins TRBV9 and TRBJ2-6; weak D call: TRBD1 (5 bases). The CDR3 extends over 16 amino acids. Germline values: CDR1 SGDLS, CDR2 YYNGEE. Trimming shortened V by 4 bases and J by 3 bases, and 14 bases separated the two germline ends. The CDR3 DNA is TGTGCCAGCAGCAGCAGGGAATTAATTGGGGCCAACGTCCTGACTTTC. It specifies CASSSRELIGANVLTF.

This clonotype was detected once. Compared with germline, one end of the junction differs, possibly owing to a read error. This chain connects TRBV7-9 to TRBJ1-5; the D is unclear. CDR3 length: 14 amino acids. CDR1 is SEHNR, CDR2 FQNEAQ, per germline (reference sequence). CDR3 sequence reads: CASSLANSNRPQHF. The CDR3 region has the DNA TGTGCCAGCAGCTTAGCCAATAGCAATCGGCCCCAGCATTTT.

The count of this clonotype is one. This rearrangement joins TRBV3-1 to TRBJ2-5; 11 nucleotides align to TRBD2. J lost 4 bases, V lost 1 base, and 8 bases had no gene match. This CDR3 contains 17 residues. CDR1 is LGHDT, CDR2 YNNKEL, per germline (reference sequence). The CDR3 sequence is CASSQAELAGAGETQYF. CDR3 coding DNA: TGTGCCAGCAGCCAAGCCGAACTAGCGGGAGCAGGAGAGACCCAGTACTTC.

This clonotype was detected only a few times. CDR3: CASSLENGLNTEAFF. As DNA, the CDR3 is TGTGCCAGCAGCTTGGAGAACGGGCTAAACACTGAAGCTTTCTTT. The V and J genes are TRBV7-8 and TRBJ1-1, with D unresolved. Trimming removed 3 bases from V and 2 bases from J, with 13 bases in between. This CDR3 is built from 15 residues. The germline gives CDR1 SGHVS, CDR2 FQNEAQ.

The chain uses TRBV7-3 and TRBJ2-3; 8 bases line up with TRBD2. Trimming removed 5 bases from V and 3 bases from J; junction bases left unmatched: 10. The CDR3 spans 16 residues. Germline CDR1 and CDR2: SGHTA and FQGTGA. The CDR3 reads CASSTGPRGATDTQYF. The CDR3 DNA reads TGTGCCAGCAGCACAGGCCCGCGGGGGGCAACAGATACGCAGTATTTT.

The CDR3 is CASSPDYQFIEQYF. The CDR3 bases are TGTGCCAGCAGTCCAGACTACCAGTTTATCGAGCAGTACTTC. This rearrangement joins TRBV28 to TRBJ2-7, with D possibly matching TRBD2 (5 bases). The CDR3 loop spans 14 amino acids. V lost 5 bases to trimming and J lost 6 bases, with 17 bases between them. Germline assignment: CDR1 MDHEN and CDR2 SYDVKM.

At least ten counts were recorded for this clonotype. This chain joins TRBV7-2 and TRBJ2-6; the D is unclear. Germline lookup yields CDR1 SGHTA and CDR2 FQGNSA. CDR3 length: 14 residues. Trimming left V 3 bases short and J 2 bases short, with 5 bases between. CDR3 residues: CASSLSPGANVLTF. The CDR3 DNA reads TGTGCCAGCAGCTTGTCGCCTGGGGCCAACGTCCTGACTTTC. Based on the CDR3 plus reference TRBV7-2 and TRBJ2-6, the full variable domain is GAGVSQSPSNKVTEKGKDVELRCDPISGHTALYWYRQSLGQGLEFLIYFQGNSAPDKSGLPSDRFSAERTGGSVSTLTIQRTQQEDSAVYLCASSLSPGANVLTFGAGSRLTVL.

This clonotype was detected only a few times. V is TRBV29-1 and J is TRBJ2-1, with D perhaps TRBD1 (5 bases). Trimming took 6 bases from V and 3 from J, leaving 15 bases between them. The germline V gene has CDR1 SQVTM and CDR2 ANQGSEA. CDR3 size: 14 residues. The CDR3 coding sequence is TGCAGCGTGGGGCCTTCACCGGGCTACAATGAGCAGTTCTTC. It yields the protein CSVGPSPGYNEQFF.

This clonotype was seen more than once but under ten times. This chain connects TRBV5-1 to TRBJ2-1; no definite D call. Germline CDR1 is SGHRS and CDR2 is YFSETQ. V lost 4 bases and J lost 4, with 24 bases in between. The CDR3 runs to 18 residues. CDR3: CASSLGNVGAMGYNEQFF. The CDR3 region has the DNA TGCGCCAGCAGCCTCGGAAATGTGGGTGCCATGGGGTACAATGAGCAGTTCTTC.

V gene TRBV10-3 combines with J gene TRBJ1-2, with D possibly being TRBD1 (5 bases). The CDR3 consists of 15 residues. In germline, CDR1 is ENHRY, CDR2 SYGVKD. V was pared by 7 bases and J by 4 bases, with 19 bases between. CDR3 bases: TGTGCCATCACCGATGACAGTTTGTTTGGCTATGGCTACACCTTC. Amino acid sequence: CAITDDSLFGYGYTF.

The chain joins TRBV5-6 to TRBJ2-5; no clear D gene. V lost 2 bases and J 4 bases, leaving 15 bases between the germline ends. The CDR3 length is 15 residues. The germline gives CDR1 SGHDT, CDR2 YYEEEE. CDR3 protein: CASSFMTARGETQYF. The CDR3 DNA sequence: TGTGCCAGCAGCTTCATGACGGCGCGCGGAGAGACCCAGTACTTC. The full variable domain, its missing parts supplied by reference TRBV5-6 and TRBJ2-5, is DAGVTQSPTHLIKTRGQQVTLRCSPKSGHDTVSWYQQALGQGPQFIFQYYEEEERQRGNFPDRFSGHQFPNYSSELNVNALLLGDSALYLCASSFMTARGETQYFGPGTRLLVL.